Listed below are T cell receptor beta chains from one sample, sequenced in a study of T cell changes during pregnancy in multiple sclerosis. Generated by immunoSEQ multiplex PCR, the TCRdb table keeps only in-frame clones and is missing some. This sample carries 25,000 to 35,000 clones, about nine tenths of them seen once, and the ten largest clones take roughly 8.3%. The sequencing here drew on CD8+ T cells from peripheral blood mononuclear cells, taken in the second trimester of pregnancy. The receptor source for this set is a female donor with multiple sclerosis, enrolled in a pregnancy study. The CDR3 runs from the conserved cysteine through the conserved F or W. D genes are given only for firm matches.

d_gene: TRBD1
v_gene: TRBV9
len: 14
j_gene: TRBJ1-1
CDR3aa: CASNSQGANTEAFF
CDR3nt: TGTGCCAGCAATAGTCAGGGGGCTAACACTGAAGCTTTCTTT

d_gene: TRBD1
v_gene: TRBV7-9
len: 17
j_gene: TRBJ1-3
CDR3aa: CASGLPGQGSGGNTIYF
CDR3nt: TGTGCCAGCGGCCTCCCGGGACAGGGCTCAGGTGGAAACACCATATATTTT

d_gene: TRBD1
v_gene: TRBV6-5
len: 15
j_gene: TRBJ1-6
CDR3aa: CASSYGTGVNSPLHF
CDR3nt: TGTGCCAGCAGTTACGGGACAGGAGTTAATTCACCCCTCCACTTT

d_gene: -
v_gene: TRBV5-1
len: 15
j_gene: TRBJ2-5
CDR3aa: CASSRRGGPQETQYF
CDR3nt: TGCGCCAGCAGCCGAAGGGGGGGGCCCCAAGAGACCCAGTACTTC

d_gene: TRBD1
v_gene: TRBV7-9
len: 14
j_gene: TRBJ1-1
CDR3aa: CASAYQGGNTEAFF
CDR3nt: TGTGCCAGCGCTTATCAGGGGGGGAACACTGAAGCTTTCTTT

d_gene: TRBD1
v_gene: TRBV7-2
len: 16
j_gene: TRBJ1-4
CDR3aa: CASSPTPPGQGEKLFF
CDR3nt: TGTGCCAGCAGCCCAACTCCCCCGGGACAGGGGGAAAAACTGTTTTTT

d_gene: -
v_gene: TRBV5-6
len: 14
j_gene: TRBJ2-3
CDR3aa: CASSQGLLVDTQYF
CDR3nt: TGTGCCAGCAGCCAAGGACTACTCGTCGATACGCAGTATTTT

d_gene: TRBD2
v_gene: TRBV7-9
len: 14
j_gene: TRBJ2-5
CDR3aa: CASSLAGGGETQYF
CDR3nt: TGTGCCAGCAGCTTAGCGGGGGGGGGAGAGACCCAGTACTTC

d_gene: -
v_gene: TRBV5-1
len: 18
j_gene: TRBJ2-3
CDR3aa: CASSLAVVGVRGTDTQYF
CDR3nt: TGCGCCAGCAGCTTGGCCGTCGTCGGGGTTAGGGGGACAGATACGCAGTATTTT

d_gene: TRBD2
v_gene: TRBV2
len: 13
j_gene: TRBJ2-7
CDR3aa: CASIAGPYYEQYF
CDR3nt: TGTGCCAGCATAGCGGGACCATACTACGAGCAGTACTTC

d_gene: -
v_gene: TRBV5-4
len: 12
j_gene: TRBJ1-1
CDR3aa: CASSFSGTEAFF
CDR3nt: TGTGCCAGCAGCTTTTCGGGGACTGAAGCTTTCTTT

d_gene: -
v_gene: TRBV5-4
len: 12
j_gene: TRBJ1-1
CDR3aa: CASSGDKTEAFF
CDR3nt: TGTGCCAGCAGCGGCGACAAGACTGAAGCTTTCTTT

d_gene: -
v_gene: TRBV28
len: 14
j_gene: TRBJ1-2
CDR3aa: CASSLGGTDYGYTF
CDR3nt: TGTGCCAGCAGTTTAGGAGGGACGGACTATGGCTACACCTTC